This TCR beta chain was identified in a study of blood T cell repertoires in COVID-19. Study information: The samples span acute and convalescent COVID-19 from the United States, Italy and Spain. Sources were T cells, B-cell-depleted T cells, or PBMCs; the material itself was cDNA or gDNA.

V lost 6 bases and J lost 2; bases outside the gene matches: 8. This CDR3 is built from 15 residues. Germline values: CDR1 LNHDA, CDR2 SQIVND (reference sequence). Assay used: immunoSEQ multiplex PCR; TCRdb lists only in-frame clones, some missing. The repertoire holds over 250,000 clones, approximately 84% seen once, with about 1.6% in the top ten. While infection was still active, Seattle patients were enrolled and then followed longitudinally. The chain joins TRBV19 to TRBJ2-5; 8 nucleotides align to TRBD1. The sequenced sample consisted of peripheral blood. The clonotype was recovered from a human donor with COVID-19, enrolled during active disease. The donor label of this sample is uncertain. CDR3 region: CASSAQGASQETQYF. CDR3 coding DNA: TGTGCCAGTAGCGCCCAGGGGGCTTCGCAAGAGACCCAGTACTTC.